This record covers a single T cell receptor beta chain. What it recognizes is unknown. One base away lies a much larger clone, so this may be a sequencing read error. The data are from a study of T cells in Graves' hyperthyroidism and ophthalmopathy. The patients, who ranged from 18 to 65 in age, presented with newly diagnosed hyperthyroidism lasting under 2 months. General study results and limits: In the blood, most expanded thyroid clonotypes above 0.001 appeared as well.

The CDR3 covers 12 residues. CDR1 and CDR2 from the germline V gene are SGDLS and YYNGEE. V shed 3 bases, J shed 6 bases, and the junction held 1 base outside the gene matches. Amplified regions were TCR beta CDR3 sequences from RNA transcripts. When the TCR CDR3 underwent first-round RT-PCR, the HTBI primer set was used. TCRdb reprocessed the multiplex PCR reads with MiXCR, giving one entry per CDR3 protein. This sample has 690,000 or so distinct CDR3 sequences, with approximately 19% found just once. The genes are TRBV9 and TRBJ1-2; 8 bases align to TRBD1. The sequenced sample consisted of blood. This TCR came from a woman in her forties or fifties with Graves' hyperthyroidism that later progressed to Graves' ophthalmopathy. CDR3 sequence reads: CASSGTGHGYTF. In DNA, the CDR3 is TGTGCCAGCAGCGGGACAGGGCATGGCTACACCTTC.